The T cell receptor (beta chain) described here comes from a study of T cells in localized non-small cell lung cancer. Broader study findings: Heterogeneity remains possible, as sequencing covered one tumor region only. Uninvolved nearby lung showed the greatest T cell clonality, exceeding that found in tumor. Among blood samples, higher T cell density accompanied longer overall survival.

Data came from immunoSEQ multiplex PCR; TCRdb stores just in-frame clones and leaves some out. In the table there are some 82,000 clones, over 70% of which are singletons. The CDR3 is 16 amino acids. Germline CDR1 MDHEN, CDR2 SYDVKM. With 1 base clipped from V and 1 base from J, the junction kept 6 bases outside the gene matches. The sample holds a few counts of this clone. The antigen is unknown. This sequence joins TRBV28 and TRBJ1-1; 7 nucleotides line up with TRBD1. The source material was PBMCs, sampled before any cancer treatment. The sequence came from a man aged 35 to 69 with stage II squamous cell lung carcinoma. The CDR3 reads CASSLYGNRGNTEAFF. The CDR3 nucleotides read TGTGCCAGCAGTTTATATGGGAACAGGGGGAACACTGAAGCTTTCTTT.